This TCR beta chain was recovered during a study of Graves' ophthalmopathy and Graves' hyperthyroidism. Trimming removed 6 bases from V and 4 bases from J, with 16 bases in between. This CDR3 comprises 15 residues. Germline V lookup: CDR1 SGDLS, CDR2 YYNGEE. RNA transcripts yielded amplified TCR beta CDR3 regions. Second-round multiplex PCR followed a first-round RT-PCR using HTBI primers. MiXCR, applied by TCRdb to the multiplex PCR reads, yields one record per CDR3 protein. This sample has about 1.2 million distinct CDR3 sequences, with about 40% found just once. The chain combines TRBV9 with TRBJ2-2; D remains ambiguous. This sequence was found in an adult man with Graves' hyperthyroidism. Specimen: peripheral blood or thyroid tissue (not recorded which). CDR3 loop: CASKSPADPTGELFF. The CDR3 DNA sequence: TGTGCCAGCAAGTCTCCGGCGGATCCCACCGGGGAGCTGTTTTTT. The whole variable domain, filled in from reference TRBV9 and TRBJ2-2, reads DSGVTQTPKHLITATGQRVTLRCSPRSGDLSVYWYQQSLDQGLQFLIQYYNGEERAKGNILERFSAQQFPDLHSELNLSSLELGDSALYFCASKSPADPTGELFFGEGSRLTVL.